This T cell receptor beta chain was obtained from a study of T cell responses to AZD1222 COVID-19 vaccine. V lost 0 bases to trimming and J lost 0 bases, with 9 bases between them. Germline CDR1 is LGHDT and CDR2 is YNNKEL (reference sequence). This CDR3 spans 16 amino acids. Data came from immunoSEQ multiplex PCR; TCRdb stores just in-frame clones and leaves some out. The data show roughly 120,000 clones, roughly 93% seen once. The chain recombines TRBV3-1 (or the pseudogene TRBV3-2) with TRBJ1-3; D remains unclear. This material consisted of peripheral blood, taken on day 0 of AZD1222 vaccination. The TCR was taken from an adult in good health. CDR3 region: CASSQEGYLSGNTIYF. CDR3 DNA sequence: TGTGCCAGCAGCCAAGAAGGGTACCTCTCTGGAAACACCATATATTTT.